This entry features one T cell receptor (beta chain) sequence. Its cognate antigen is unknown. A universal primer site came from template switching; cDNA carried unique molecular identifiers. TCRdb re-called the 5' RACE reads through MiXCR, storing one row per CDR3 protein. The sample records hundreds of thousands of distinct CDR3 sequences, roughly 20% being singletons. The sample comes from a study of identical twins. Overall study results and limits: Among monozygotic twins, out-of-frame TCR alpha sharing exceeded what models predicted.

The CDR3 has 15 residues. V lost 5 bases to trimming and J lost 3 bases; unmatched junction nucleotides: 9. Germline V lookup: CDR1 MNHNS, CDR2 SASEGT. A further study also used this sample, focusing on T cells expressing NK-cell markers.

The receptor was isolated from a woman aged 18-29 years in good health. Input material: PBMCs. The V and J genes are TRBV6-1 and TRBJ2-7, with 8 bases fitting TRBD2. The DNA for the CDR3 is TGTGCCAGCAGTCCTATCCTTAGCGGGATCTACGAGCAGTACTTC. As protein: CASSPILSGIYEQYF.